The following is a T cell receptor (beta chain) sequence with its context. Its antigen is as yet unknown. Some clones are missing from TCRdb's copy, which holds only in-frame ones; the method was immunoSEQ multiplex PCR. Of more than 120,000 clones listed, about nine tenths are singletons. The data are from a study of T cell responses to AZD1222 COVID-19 vaccine. Regarding the study as a whole: The study found vaccine-associated CD4 TCRs spanning spike, dominant at 160-218 and 743-854. AZD1222 recipients seropositive at baseline numbered only five to seven.

In germline, CDR1 is SGHTS, CDR2 YDEGEE. The CDR3 has 18 amino acids. Losses at the gene ends were 7 bases for V and 8 bases for J; bases not matched to a gene: 16. V and J are TRBV5-8 and TRBJ2-2; 14 bases match TRBD2. The sequence came from an adult who received the AZD1222 COVID-19 vaccine. This material consisted of peripheral blood, taken 28 days after the second AZD1222 dose. The CDR3 DNA reads TGTGCCAGCCAATCGAGTCTGGGACTAGCGGGAGCCTCTGGGGAGCTGTTTTTT. This codes for CASQSSLGLAGASGELFF.